A single T cell receptor (beta chain) is shown here with its context. Cohort allocation depended upon clinical history that participants reported. This sample was included in a study of blood T cell repertoires in COVID-19. As processed by the authors: Cell counts per sample came from amplifying reference gene primers. The repertoire was sequenced with immunoSEQ multiplex PCR; TCRdb's copy has only in-frame clones and lacks some. V and J calls and clone size are those listed in that table; D and trimming were worked out from the DNA. Counted here are under 200,000 clones, over 70% occurring once; the ten biggest clones make up roughly 13%. This receptor was identified in a woman aged 55-70 years who had recovered from COVID-19. Sequences were obtained from PBMCs or T cells enriched from blood (not recorded which).

CDR3 protein: CASEPGQGYNEQFF. The DNA for the CDR3 is TGTGCCAGCGAACCGGGACAGGGGTACAATGAGCAGTTCTTC. V gene TRBV3-1 (or the pseudogene TRBV3-2) combines with J gene TRBJ2-1, with 10 bases matching TRBD1. The length of the CDR3 is 14 residues. V lost 8 bases, J lost 4 bases, and 5 bases stayed unmatched. Per the germline V gene, CDR1 is LGHDT and CDR2 is YNNKEL (reference sequence).